Listed here are 29 T cell receptor beta chains from one sample, sequenced in a study of blood T cells in healthy people across ages. With a J-beta primer mix and a sample-barcoded 5' primer, a second PCR ran roughly 6 to 11 cycles. Via MiXCR, TCRdb re-called the 5' RACE reads, giving one row per CDR3 protein. This sample has around 1,100,000 distinct CDR3 sequences, with under 40% found just once. Sequencing was done on a sample of blood. These receptors were obtained from a man aged 18 to 30 in good health.

This clonotype turned up a few times. The chain is built from TRBV4-1 and TRBJ2-5; 11 nucleotides align to TRBD1. TRBJ2-7 matches the DNA end more closely, so the J call is doubtful. The germline gives CDR1 MGHRA, CDR2 YSYEKL. The CDR3 spans 16 residues. This chain's CDR3 is CASSQVLGQGGYEQYF. CDR3 in DNA: TGCGCCAGCAGCCAAGTTCTGGGACAGGGGGGCTACGAGCAGTACTTC.

Ten or more counts support this clonotype. V is TRBV29-1 and J is TRBJ1-4, with 7 positions matching TRBD1. The CDR3 has 14 amino acids. Germline CDR1 reads SQVTM; CDR2 reads ANQGSEA. V shed 7 bases, J shed 3 bases, and the junction held 8 bases outside the gene matches. This chain's CDR3 is CSAKGASANEKLFF. CDR3 DNA: TGCAGCGCTAAGGGGGCCAGCGCTAATGAAAAACTGTTTTTT.

This clonotype has at least ten counts. The chain has TRBV4-3 and TRBJ2-5; no clear D. This CDR3 comprises 15 residues. The V end lost 0 bases, the J end lost 5 bases, and 13 bases lay between the germline ends. Germline assignment: CDR1 LGHNA and CDR2 YSLEER. CDR3 nucleotides: TGCGCCAGCAGCCAAGATCCCGCGTTGTACGAGACCCAGTACTTC. As protein: CASSQDPALYETQYF.

The gene calls are TRBV7-2 and TRBJ2-7; D is undetermined. Deletions cut 3 bases from V and 3 bases from J, with 9 bases between. Germline V gene data show CDR1 as SGHTA and CDR2 as FQGNSA. This CDR3 has 13 amino acids. CDR3 loop: CASSFEPDYEQYF. CDR3 DNA: TGTGCCAGCAGCTTTGAGCCGGACTACGAGCAGTACTTC.

This clonotype was observed a handful of times. The chain carries TRBV29-1 and TRBJ1-1, with 9 bases that match TRBD1. CDR3 length: 13 amino acids. Looked up from germline, CDR1 is SQVTM and CDR2 is ANQGSEA. V shed 6 bases and J 4 bases; nucleotides not matched to a gene: 6. The CDR3 region is CSVTGQGTTEAFF. The CDR3 bases are TGCAGCGTCACAGGACAGGGGACCACTGAAGCTTTCTTT.

This clonotype has a handful of counts. The rearrangement joins TRBV4-3 to TRBJ2-3; 16 nucleotides align to TRBD2. V lost 3 bases to trimming and J lost 5 bases; unmatched junction nucleotides: 8. The length of the CDR3 is 18 residues. Germline values: CDR1 LGHNA, CDR2 YSLEER. The CDR3 sequence: CASSHAGTSGGAKDTQYF. CDR3 sequence (DNA): TGCGCCAGCAGCCACGCCGGGACTAGCGGGGGGGCCAAAGATACGCAGTATTTT.

The sample holds a few counts of this clonotype. The chain joins TRBV5-1 to TRBJ2-1; TRBD1 or TRBD2 may be the D gene (5 bases each). Trimming left V 0 bases short and J 5 bases short, with 12 bases between. Germline lookup yields CDR1 SGHRS and CDR2 YFSETQ. CDR3 length equals 15 residues. DNA of the CDR3: TGCGCCAGCAGCTTGGACGCAGGGAGTCACAATGAGCAGTTCTTC. This sequence encodes CASSLDAGSHNEQFF.

There are a few counts of this clonotype. At one end the junction does not follow the germline gene, possibly because of a read error. This chain joins TRBV4-2 and TRBJ2-3; D may match TRBD1 or TRBD2 (6 bases each). The CDR3 loop spans 16 amino acids. CDR1 and CDR2 from the germline V gene are LGHNA and YNFKEQ. For the CDR3, the DNA is TGTGTCAGCAGCCAAGATTATAGGGGGGCGGCAGATACGCAGTATTTT. Translation: CVSSQDYRGAADTQYF.

The CDR3 coding sequence is TGTGCCAGCAGTTACAGCACGACGACGCCTCCGGAGACCCAGTACTTC. It specifies CASSYSTTTPPETQYF. The chain couples TRBV6-2 or TRBV6-3 to TRBJ2-5; D gene ambiguous. The V gene lost 2 bases and the J gene lost 5 bases, with 18 bases spanning the gap. The CDR3 spans 16 residues. The germline gives CDR1 MNHEY, CDR2 SVGEGT.

This chain uses TRBV5-6 with TRBJ2-3, with D possibly TRBD2 on 6 matching bases. With 2 bases removed from V and 7 bases from J, the gap between germline ends came to 14 bases. Germline loops: CDR1 SGHDT, CDR2 YYEEEE. The CDR3 contains 14 residues. The CDR3 is CASSLRGWENTQYF. CDR3 nucleotide sequence: TGTGCCAGCAGCTTACGGGGGTGGGAGAATACGCAGTATTTT.

In its sample, this clonotype was seen a few times. V usage is TRBV7-9 and J usage is TRBJ2-1, with D hard to call. Germline V gene data show CDR1 as SEHNR and CDR2 as FQNEAQ (reference sequence). The CDR3 has 12 amino acids. V dropped 8 bases and J dropped 4 bases, with 9 bases sitting between them. This CDR3 is CASAGEYNEQFF. CDR3 sequence (DNA): TGTGCCAGCGCAGGAGAGTACAATGAGCAGTTCTTC. The full variable domain, with the rest looked up from reference TRBV7-9 and TRBJ2-1, is DTGVSQNPRHKITKRGQNVTFRCDPISEHNRLYWYRQTLGQGPEFLTYFQNEAQLEKSRLLSDRFSAERPKGSFSTLEIQRTEQGDSAMYLCASAGEYNEQFFGPGTRLTVL.

This clonotype was found many times. This rearrangement joins TRBV7-8 to TRBJ2-1; 12 bases line up with TRBD2. Germline loops: CDR1 SGHVS, CDR2 FQNEAQ. Losses at the gene ends were 0 bases for V and 9 bases for J; bases not matched to a gene: 6. This CDR3 spans 16 amino acids. CDR3 sequence (DNA): TGTGCCAGCAGCTTAGCTCTAGCGGGGGGGCAGGGTGAGCAGTTCTTC. This encodes CASSLALAGGQGEQFF.

The table lists this clonotype with a count of one. The chain is built from TRBV6-1 and TRBJ1-4; 9 bases are a match to TRBD1. Germline assignment: CDR1 MNHNS and CDR2 SASEGT. V was clipped by 3 bases and J by 6 bases; unmatched bases: 5. This CDR3 is built from 15 residues. CDR3 in amino acids: CASSDAGTGHEKLFF. In DNA form, the CDR3 reads TGTGCCAGCAGTGACGCCGGGACAGGGCATGAAAAACTGTTTTTT.

As concerns this clonotype: This sequence may be a read error, since a much larger clone differs from it by one base. The chain carries TRBV12-3 or TRBV12-4 and TRBJ1-5; D remains unclear. There are 11 residues in the CDR3. The CDR3 reads CVSSLGQPQHF. The CDR3 DNA follows: TGTGTCAGCAGTTTGGGTCAGCCCCAGCATTTT.

This chain links TRBV4-3 with TRBJ2-1, with D possibly being TRBD1 (6 bases). V was shortened by 1 base and J by 7 bases, with 14 bases between the two germline ends. The CDR3 totals 15 residues. Germline CDR1 and CDR2: LGHNA and YSLEER. The CDR3 DNA follows: TGCGCCAGCAGCCAAGGTTGGGGGCAGTTTAATGAGCAGTTCTTC. Protein sequence: CASSQGWGQFNEQFF.

The chain has TRBV9 and TRBJ2-1; 13 nucleotides align to TRBD2. J was trimmed by 7 bases and V by 4 bases; bases with no gene match: 8. The CDR3 runs 16 residues. Germline V gives CDR1 SGDLS, CDR2 YYNGEE. DNA of the CDR3: TGTGCCAGCAGCACTAGCGGGGGGGCCTCTGGTAATGAGCAGTTCTTC. Residues: CASSTSGGASGNEQFF.

The sample holds a few counts of this clonotype. The J gene is TRBJ2-7, the V gene TRBV9; D is unresolved. The J call is doubtful: the DNA matches TRBJ2-5 better. Germline V gene data show CDR1 as SGDLS and CDR2 as YYNGEE. The CDR3 is made up of 15 amino acids. CDR3 in amino acids: CASSPSFGGLETQYF. The CDR3 DNA reads TGTGCCAGCAGCCCATCCTTCGGTGGATTGGAGACCCAGTACTTC.

This clonotype came up a few times. The rearrangement links TRBV27 to TRBJ2-3; D unclear. The germline V gene has CDR1 MNHEY and CDR2 SMNVEV (reference sequence). Trimming left V 1 base short and J 1 base short, with 12 bases between. This CDR3 is built from 16 residues. The DNA of the CDR3 is TGTGCCAGCAGTTTATTTGCGTTGGATGGCACAGATACGCAGTATTTT. Translating it yields CASSLFALDGTDTQYF.

This clonotype was seen just once. The rearrangement joins TRBV6-6 to TRBJ2-7; possibly TRBD1 for D (5 bases). This CDR3 spans 15 amino acids. Trimming pared 0 bases from V and 7 bases from J, leaving 16 bases between. Germline CDR1 is MNHNY and CDR2 is SVGAGI (reference sequence). Here the CDR3 reads CASSYSLGVPNEQYF. The CDR3 region has the DNA TGTGCCAGCAGTTACTCGTTAGGGGTCCCTAATGAGCAGTACTTC.

The chain couples TRBV20-1 to TRBJ2-5, with 9 bases identical to TRBD2. Germline values: CDR1 DFQATT, CDR2 SNEGSKA (reference sequence). This CDR3 region has 16 residues. Losses at the gene ends were 1 base for V and 1 base for J; bases not matched to a gene: 7. The CDR3, as DNA: TGCAGTGCTAGAGGTCGAAAGGGACTAGCCCAAGAGACCCAGTACTTC. Protein product: CSARGRKGLAQETQYF.

This chain joins TRBV4-2 and TRBJ1-5; D is unresolved. The V end lost 0 bases, the J end lost 0 bases, and 6 bases lay between the germline ends. CDR1 LGHNA and CDR2 YNFKEQ come from the germline V gene. There are 15 residues in the CDR3. The CDR3 loop reads CASSQDRDSNQPQHF. CDR3 DNA: TGTGCCAGCAGCCAAGACAGAGATAGCAATCAGCCCCAGCATTTT.

The chain employs TRBV12-3 or TRBV12-4 and TRBJ1-2; possible D gene TRBD1, 6 bases. The CDR3 has 12 residues. V lost 8 bases and J lost 7, with 14 bases in between. This chain's CDR3 is CASANRESGYTF. CDR3 sequence (DNA): TGTGCCAGCGCGAACAGGGAGAGTGGCTACACCTTC.

The chain carries TRBV7-2 and TRBJ2-1; 11 bases fit TRBD1. The CDR3 length is 16 residues. V was clipped by 2 bases and J by 5 bases; unmatched bases: 5. CDR1 is SGHTA, CDR2 FQGNSA, per germline. As DNA, the CDR3 is TGTGCCAGCAGCTTATCTGGGACAGGGGGTGACAATGAGCAGTTCTTC. Encoded protein: CASSLSGTGGDNEQFF.

This clonotype was seen ten or more times. CDR3 nucleotide sequence: TGTGCCAGCAGTTATAATTCACCCCTCCACTTT. This translates into CASSYNSPLHF. The chain recombines TRBV6-2 or TRBV6-3 with TRBJ1-6, with unresolved D. The CDR3 consists of 11 residues. CDR1 is MNHEY and CDR2 is SVGEGT in the germline V gene. Trimming left V 3 bases short and J 6 bases short, with 0 bases between.

In this sample, this clonotype turned up a few times. The rearrangement uses TRBV3-1 and TRBJ2-7, with a weak D call TRBD2 (5 bases). This CDR3 spans 13 amino acids. Trimming shortened V by 0 bases and J by 5 bases, and 8 bases separated the two germline ends. The germline V gene encodes CDR1 LGHDT and CDR2 YNNKEL (reference sequence). The CDR3 reads CASSQDHGNEQYF. CDR3 nucleotides: TGTGCCAGCAGCCAAGATCACGGGAACGAGCAGTACTTC.

In nucleotides, the CDR3 is TGCGCCAGCAGCCGGAAGACTAGCGGGGGGGGCAACTTTGGGGATACGCAGTATTTT. Encoded protein: CASSRKTSGGGNFGDTQYF. The chain is built from TRBV4-1 and TRBJ2-3; 14 bases are a match to TRBD2. V gave up 4 bases and J gave up 6 bases; unmatched junction bases: 15. CDR1 is MGHRA, CDR2 YSYEKL, per germline. The CDR3 runs 19 residues.

CDR3 amino acids: CASSYSTGPGELFF. For the CDR3, the DNA is TGTGCCAGCAGTTACTCGACAGGACCCGGGGAGCTGTTTTTT. V and J are TRBV6-5 and TRBJ2-2; TRBD1 might be the D (6 bases). V was pared by 0 bases and J by 6 bases, with 8 bases between. The CDR3 runs to 14 residues. CDR1 is MNHEY, CDR2 SVGAGI, per germline.

The chain links TRBV19 to TRBJ1-2, with 9 bases lining up with TRBD1. V was clipped by 1 base and J by 5 bases; unmatched bases: 2. This CDR3 has 14 residues. The germline gives CDR1 LNHDA, CDR2 SQIVND (reference sequence). In nucleotides, the CDR3 is TGTGCCAGTAGTATAGGGACAGGGGATTATGGCTACACCTTC. Its protein product is CASSIGTGDYGYTF.

The chain employs TRBV12-3 or TRBV12-4 and TRBJ2-3; tentatively, D is TRBD1 or TRBD2 (5 bases each). The CDR3 totals 12 residues. V was clipped by 6 bases and J by 8 bases, with 12 bases between them. CDR3 DNA sequence: TGTGCCAGCAGGCCCCCCGGGACTACGCAGTATTTT. Amino acid sequence: CASRPPGTTQYF.